These 2 T cell receptor beta chains were all obtained from the same sample, sequenced in a study of cytomegalovirus exposure and HLA in healthy donors. Both 60 Vbeta primers and 13 Jbeta primers went into the PCR. Method: immunoSEQ multiplex PCR; TCRdb's copy keeps in-frame clones and lacks some. The repertoire holds 150,000 to 200,000 clones, about four fifths seen once, with roughly 1.5% in the top ten. Input material: PBMCs. These receptors were taken from a woman under 30 in good health and CMV-seronegative.

This rearrangement joins TRBV5-1 to TRBJ2-3; 11 bases map to TRBD1. Germline CDR1 reads SGHRS; CDR2 reads YFSETQ. With 3 bases clipped from V and 6 bases from J, the junction kept 9 bases outside the gene matches. This CDR3 comprises 16 residues. The CDR3 loop reads CASSSFGQGAGDTQYF. The CDR3 DNA sequence: TGCGCCAGCAGCTCCTTTGGACAGGGGGCCGGGGATACGCAGTATTTT.

This chain joins TRBV19 and TRBJ2-3; D possibly corresponds to TRBD2 (7 bases). V was trimmed by 5 bases and J by 0 bases, leaving 12 bases between them. CDR1 is LNHDA and CDR2 is SQIVND in the germline V gene (reference sequence). CDR3 size: 15 residues. CDR3 sequence (DNA): TGTGCCAGTAGTTTAGGGGGGGTCAGCACAGATACGCAGTATTTT. Its translation is CASSLGGVSTDTQYF.